This note documents a single T cell receptor (beta chain) sequence. TCRdb keeps only in-frame clones here, not all; method: immunoSEQ multiplex PCR. The sample has about 140,000 clones; more than 85% are singletons. This sample is part of a study of control samples from healthy donors and cancer patients. Between the trimmed V and J ends, which lost 4 bases and 2 bases, there was a span of 16 bases. Germline values: CDR1 LNHDA, CDR2 SQIVND (reference sequence). This CDR3 comprises 16 residues. This TCR was sampled from a woman between 25 and 40 years old in good health. The sample taken for sequencing was blood. V usage is TRBV19 and J usage is TRBJ2-3, with D tentatively TRBD2 (6 bases). CDR3: CASSTGGAESTDTQYF. CDR3 DNA sequence: TGTGCCAGTAGTACAGGAGGGGCTGAGTCCACAGATACGCAGTATTTT.